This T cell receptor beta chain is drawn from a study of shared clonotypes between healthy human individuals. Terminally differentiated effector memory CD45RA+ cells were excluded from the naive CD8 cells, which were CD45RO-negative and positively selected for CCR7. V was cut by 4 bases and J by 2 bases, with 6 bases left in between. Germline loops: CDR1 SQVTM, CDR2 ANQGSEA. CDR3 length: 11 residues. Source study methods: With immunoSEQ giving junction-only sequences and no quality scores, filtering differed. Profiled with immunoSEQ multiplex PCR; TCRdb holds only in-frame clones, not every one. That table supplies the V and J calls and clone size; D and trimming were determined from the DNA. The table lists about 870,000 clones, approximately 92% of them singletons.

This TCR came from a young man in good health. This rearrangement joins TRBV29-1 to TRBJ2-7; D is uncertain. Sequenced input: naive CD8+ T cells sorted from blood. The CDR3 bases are TGCAGCGTTGGAAAAACCTACGAGCAGTACTTC. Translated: CSVGKTYEQYF.